The sequence of this T cell receptor beta chain was determined in a study of blood T cell repertoires in COVID-19. Across the whole study: There were acute and convalescent COVID-19 samples, and they came from the United States, Italy and Spain. PBMCs, B-cell-depleted T cells, or T cells provided the cDNA or gDNA that made up the material.

This clone was seen more than once but under ten times. The V gene lost 6 bases and the J gene lost 0 bases, with 15 bases spanning the gap. CDR1 and CDR2 (germline): ENHRY, SYGVKD. This CDR3 comprises 15 residues. Study processing details: By means of reference gene primer amplification, nucleated cell counts were estimated. TCRdb's table, derived via immunoSEQ multiplex PCR, lists solely in-frame clones and lacks some. The V and J calls and clone size come from that table; D and trimming were worked out from the DNA. This table holds 65,000 to 85,000 clones, 80% to 95% found once. What was sequenced was peripheral blood. The chain employs TRBV10-3 and TRBJ2-7; D might be TRBD1 (6 bases). This TCR derives from a human donor in a cohort sampled during active COVID-19. CDR3 region: CAIREQGGASYEQYF. CDR3 nucleotides: TGTGCCATCAGAGAACAAGGGGGAGCCTCCTACGAGCAGTACTTC.